The present entry profiles one T cell receptor beta chain with its context. The antigen remains undetermined. This sample is drawn from a study of cytomegalovirus exposure and HLA in healthy donors. Points from the study as a whole: An assumption of roughly uniform sequencing depth across donors underlay the presence/absence analyses. TCR beta V- and J-gene trimming, according to a later analysis, was linked to a missense DCLRE1C variant. As was reported, the HLA-A and HLA-B alleles of most subjects were accurately predicted from TCR beta sequences.

The CDR3 sequence is 15 residues long. The germline V gene encodes CDR1 SGDLS and CDR2 YYNGEE. V dropped 4 bases and J dropped 3 bases, with 17 bases sitting between them. At sampling all donors were nominally healthy, likely with unrecorded immune exposures. Amplification used 60 Vbeta primers and 13 Jbeta primers. TCRdb keeps only in-frame clones here, not all; method: immunoSEQ multiplex PCR. The repertoire consists of about 200,000 clones, with around 80% occurring once and the leading ten covering around 4.8%. Sequencing was carried out using PBMCs. The rearrangement links TRBV9 to TRBJ2-7, with a tentative D call TRBD1 (5 bases). This TCR came from a woman aged 25 to 39 in good health and CMV-seropositive. In DNA form, the CDR3 reads TGTGCCAGCAGCCCTTCCTTCGACAGAATCTACGAGCAGTACTTC. Translated: CASSPSFDRIYEQYF.